This T cell receptor (beta chain) was sequenced during a study of cytomegalovirus exposure and HLA in healthy donors. J was trimmed by 1 base and V by 5 bases; bases with no gene match: 4. This CDR3 has 15 amino acids. Germline V gene lookup returns CDR1 MNHNS and CDR2 SASEGT. Use of 60 Vbeta and 13 Jbeta primers characterized the PCR. Sequenced by immunoSEQ multiplex PCR; TCRdb stores in-frame clones only, minus some. The table includes approximately 80,000 clones, 65% to 80% detected once. The rearrangement uses TRBV6-1 and TRBJ2-7, with TRBD1 identical over 11 bases. Sequencing input: PBMCs. The sequence derives from a man aged 55 to 70 in good health and CMV-seronegative. CDR3 protein: CASSRGTGGSYEQYF. The CDR3 DNA reads TGTGCCAGCAGTAGAGGGACAGGGGGGTCCTACGAGCAGTACTTC.